These 16 T cell receptor beta chains came from one sample sequenced in a study of shared clonotypes between healthy human individuals. Profiling relied on immunoSEQ multiplex PCR, and the TCRdb table lists in-frame clones only, not all of them. The table records some 2 million clones, about 95% of them present only once. CD45RO-negative, CCR7-positively selected cells formed the naive CD8 fraction, excluding terminally differentiated effector memory CD45RA+ cells. The sequencing input was naive CD8+ T cells sorted from blood. The receptors were gathered from a man younger than 30 in good health.

Note on this clone: Other DNA sequences in this sample translate to the same CDR3. This chain joins TRBV9 and TRBJ2-7; maybe TRBD1 (5 bases). Germline assignment: CDR1 SGDLS and CDR2 YYNGEE. The CDR3 is made up of 14 amino acids. V lost 0 bases and J lost 4, with 11 bases in between. DNA for the CDR3: TGTGCCAGCAGCGTAGCGTCAGGGTCGTACGAGCAGTACTTC. Its protein product is CASSVASGSYEQYF.

This clone was recorded only once. CDR3 sequence (DNA): TGTGCCAGCAGCCCTCTAGCATCCTACGAGCAGTACTTC. It yields the protein CASSPLASYEQYF. The chain uses TRBV2 and TRBJ2-7, with TRBD2 as a possible D gene (5 bases). V was trimmed by 6 bases and J by 1 base, leaving 10 bases between them. The CDR3 has 13 amino acids. Germline V gene sequence: CDR1 SNHLY, CDR2 FYNNEI.

The chain is built from TRBV12-1 and TRBJ2-1; the table assigns TRBD1, which was not confirmed against the DNA. TRBV12-1 is flagged as a pseudogene. This CDR3 region has 10 residues. The CDR3 nucleotides read TGTGCCAGCAGCCTTTCCCAGGAGTTCTTC. Encoded protein: CASSLSQEFF.

The V gene is TRBV5-4, the J gene TRBJ1-2; D gene unclear. CDR3 length: 14 amino acids. Trimming shortened V by 4 bases and J by 1 base, and 11 bases separated the two germline ends. CDR1 is SGHNT, CDR2 YYREEE, per germline (reference sequence). CDR3 loop: CASSPSRVNYGYTF. The CDR3 DNA sequence: TGTGCCAGCAGCCCCTCAAGGGTTAACTATGGCTACACCTTC.

V usage is TRBV15 and J usage is TRBJ2-2; 7 nucleotides match TRBD2. Germline CDR1 LNHNV, CDR2 YYDKDF (reference sequence). CDR3 size: 14 residues. After removal of 5 bases from V and 4 bases from J, the junction contained 4 bases not matched to a gene. CDR3 in amino acids: CATSGGEGTGELFF. In DNA form, the CDR3 reads TGTGCCACCAGCGGCGGGGAGGGCACCGGGGAGCTGTTTTTT.

This chain links TRBV6-5 with TRBJ2-7, with TRBD1 identical over 10 bases. The length of the CDR3 is 14 residues. J lost 4 bases, V lost 5 bases, and 5 bases had no gene match. Germline assignment: CDR1 MNHEY and CDR2 SVGAGI. In nucleotides, the CDR3 is TGTGCCAGCAGTATCGGGGACAGGGGATACGAGCAGTACTTC. It encodes CASSIGDRGYEQYF.

This clone was found once. The chain joins TRBV30 to TRBJ1-6; a weak D match, TRBD1 (6 bases). The ends were cut back, 4 bases at V and 9 bases at J, with 16 bases in the middle. Germline CDR1 and CDR2: GTSNPN and SVGIG (reference sequence). CDR3 length: 14 amino acids. CDR3 DNA sequence: TGTGCCTGGAACTCCAGGGGTTTAGGTTCACCCCTCCACTTT. It translates to CAWNSRGLGSPLHF.

The gene calls are TRBV10-3 and TRBJ2-1; 8 bases are shared with TRBD2. J gave up 3 bases and V 4 bases, and 5 bases lay outside the gene matches. The CDR3 runs 15 residues. Germline V gene sequence: CDR1 ENHRY, CDR2 SYGVKD. The CDR3 here is CAISGSGRSYNEQFF. The CDR3 nucleotides are TGTGCCATCAGTGGAAGCGGGAGAAGCTACAATGAGCAGTTCTTC.

This sequence joins TRBV27 and TRBJ1-6; D is undetermined. CDR1 and CDR2 from the germline V gene are MNHEY and SMNVEV (reference sequence). V lost 6 bases, J lost 6 bases, and 21 bases lay in between. The CDR3 consists of 17 residues. The CDR3 loop is CASSHLEGMVGNSPLHF. The DNA for the CDR3 is TGTGCCAGCAGCCACCTAGAGGGTATGGTCGGTAATTCACCCCTCCACTTT.

This chain joins TRBV4-3 and TRBJ2-1, with D perhaps TRBD2 (6 bases). This CDR3 has 13 amino acids. V shed 3 bases and J shed 3 bases, with 6 bases lying between them. Germline V gene lookup returns CDR1 LGHNA and CDR2 YSLEER. The CDR3 protein is CASSHGGYNEQFF. The CDR3 bases are TGCGCCAGCAGCCACGGGGGCTACAATGAGCAGTTCTTC.

V gene TRBV9 combines with J gene TRBJ1-1; D unclear. Per the germline V gene, CDR1 is SGDLS and CDR2 is YYNGEE. The CDR3 spans 14 residues. The V end lost 3 bases, the J end lost 0 bases, and 9 bases lay between the germline ends. Written as DNA, the CDR3 is TGTGCCAGCAGCGCCGGTTCTCTGAACACTGAAGCTTTCTTT. It specifies CASSAGSLNTEAFF.

The V gene is TRBV4-1, the J gene TRBJ1-6; tentatively, D is TRBD1 (6 bases). Germline CDR1 reads MGHRA; CDR2 reads YSYEKL. This CDR3 comprises 15 residues. Trimming took 2 bases from V and 1 from J, leaving 6 bases between them. The CDR3: CASSQQGSYNSPLHF. CDR3 sequence (DNA): TGCGCCAGCAGCCAACAGGGGTCCTATAATTCACCCCTCCACTTT.

The chain has TRBV2 and TRBJ2-2; 7 bases fit TRBD2. This CDR3 has 16 residues. Germline assignment: CDR1 SNHLY and CDR2 FYNNEI. V gave up 10 bases and J gave up 2 bases; unmatched junction bases: 13. The CDR3: CATRSSRDYNTGELFF. In nucleotides, the CDR3 is TGTGCCACCCGTTCGAGCCGGGACTACAACACCGGGGAGCTGTTTTTT.

The chain joins TRBV19 to TRBJ2-1; TRBD2 aligns across 10 bases. The CDR3 covers 15 residues. After removal of 6 bases from V and 9 bases from J, the junction contained 11 bases not matched to a gene. Germline assignment: CDR1 LNHDA and CDR2 SQIVND (reference sequence). CDR3 nucleotides: TGTGCCAGTAGATTAGGAGCGGGAGGGCCGCTTGAGCAGTTCTTC. Translated, it gives CASRLGAGGPLEQFF.

For the CDR3, the DNA is TGCAGCGCGTTAAGACAGGCCGACGAGCAGTACTTC. This sequence encodes CSALRQADEQYF. This chain joins TRBV29-1 and TRBJ2-7; perhaps TRBD1 as D (6 bases). V was trimmed by 7 bases and J by 5 bases, leaving 15 bases between them. The germline V gene encodes CDR1 SQVTM and CDR2 ANQGSEA. The CDR3 runs 12 residues.

The gene calls are TRBV5-5 and TRBJ2-5; no definite D call. CDR1 is SGHKS and CDR2 is YYEKEE in the germline V gene (reference sequence). V dropped 1 base and J dropped 5 bases, with 15 bases sitting between them. This CDR3 spans 15 amino acids. CDR3 sequence: CASSLLSGVRETQYF. The CDR3 nucleotides are TGTGCCAGCAGCTTGTTATCGGGTGTGAGGGAGACCCAGTACTTC.